These T cell receptor beta chains were read from a single sample in a study of shared clonotypes between healthy human individuals. The repertoire was sequenced with immunoSEQ multiplex PCR; TCRdb's copy has only in-frame clones and lacks some. The sample has roughly 2,300,000 clones; about 90% are singletons. The sequenced material came from naive CD4+ T cells from PBMCs. The receptors stem from a young man in good health. Some clones in this sample may be carry-over from other donors' samples. Each CDR3 is given with its conserved first and last residue. The order of the fields is clone size, V gene, D gene, J gene, CDR3 DNA, CDR3 protein. D genes are given only for firm matches. A clone size is listed for some rows: how often the clone was seen (once, few, many), or a class if it is expanded.

few	TRBV6-6	-	TRBJ1-1	TGTGCCAGCAGCTTTAGGACCGCGACTGAAGCTTTCTTT	CASSFRTATEAFF
-	TRBV7-2	TRBD2	TRBJ2-2	TGTGCCAGCAGTCGTACGGGACTAACGAACACCGGGGAGCTGTTTTTT	CASSRTGLTNTGELFF
-	TRBV7-9	-	TRBJ1-1	TGTGCCAGCAGCTTAGCTCAGGGAGGTGCTTTCTTT	CASSLAQGGAFF
-	TRBV29-1	TRBD2	TRBJ2-1	TGCAGCGCCCTGTCTAGCGGCCTTTCCTACAATGAGCAGTTCTTC	CSALSSGLSYNEQFF
-	TRBV5-1	-	TRBJ1-4	TGCGCCAGCAGCGCGACAGCCTTGGGGGCCCTTACCAATGAAAAACTGTTTTTT	CASSATALGALTNEKLFF
-	TRBV7-9	TRBD1	TRBJ1-1	TGTGCCAGCAGCAGACAGGGGGCCACTGAAGCTTTCTTT	CASSRQGATEAFF
-	TRBV4-1	-	TRBJ1-4	TGCGCCAGCAGCCAAGTAGTGCGAGAAAAACTGTTTTTT	CASSQVVREKLFF
-	TRBV9	-	TRBJ2-7	TGTGCCAGCAGCGTAGAAGCCAGGGAAGAGTCCTACGAGCAGTACTTC	CASSVEAREESYEQYF
-	TRBV29-1	-	TRBJ1-4	TGCAGCGTTGAATTCGCACAGGGTGGTGAAAAACTGTTTTTT	CSVEFAQGGEKLFF
-	TRBV7-8	-	TRBJ2-1	TGTGCCAGCAGCTTACCCATGACAGAGAGCCTAACTACCTACAATGAGCAGTTCTTC	CASSLPMTESLTTYNEQFF
-	TRBV5-4	TRBD2	TRBJ2-1	TGTGCCAGCGGCCGTGGAGCGGGAGGTGGGAATGAGCAGTTCTTC	CASGRGAGGGNEQFF
-	TRBV30	TRBD1	TRBJ2-5	TGTGCCTGGAGTACCCCGACAGGGTACCAAGAGACCCAGTACTTC	CAWSTPTGYQETQYF
-	TRBV18	-	TRBJ2-5	TGTGCCAGCTCACCGACCGGCGGCCAGGAGACCCAGTACTTC	CASSPTGGQETQYF
-	TRBV9	-	TRBJ2-7	TGTGCCAGCAGCCCTTCGTCAGGGAAAGTATACGAGCAGTACTTC	CASSPSSGKVYEQYF
-	TRBV6-6	-	TRBJ1-3	TGTGCCAGCAGTTACAGCAGGGGCCGCTCTGGAAACACCATATATTTT	CASSYSRGRSGNTIYF
-	TRBV27	-	TRBJ2-3	TGTGCCAGCAGTTTAATCGGCAGCAGCACAGATACGCAGTATTTT	CASSLIGSSTDTQYF
once	TRBV10-3	-	TRBJ2-7	TGTGCCATCAGTGAACTGGGACCCACCTACGAGCAGTACTTC	CAISELGPTYEQYF
-	TRBV10-3	-	TRBJ1-3	TGTGCCATCAGTGAGTTCGAGGGGGGCGCTGGAAACACCATATATTTT	CAISEFEGGAGNTIYF
-	TRBV7-8	TRBD1	TRBJ2-1	TGTGCCAGCGTATTAGGGGGAGACAGGGGGCTTGGTGAGCAGTTCTTC	CASVLGGDRGLGEQFF
-	TRBV4-1	-	TRBJ1-2	TGCGCCAGCAGCCAAAATTCCCAAGTCGGCTATGGCTACACCTTC	CASSQNSQVGYGYTF
once	TRBV25-1	TRBD1	TRBJ1-4	TGTGCCGCAAGGGGACAGGGGTGGGAAAAACTGTTTTTT	CAARGQGWEKLFF
-	TRBV5-1	TRBD2	TRBJ2-5	TGCGCCAGCAGCTTGGCAACGGGAGGGGGAGAGACCCAGTACTTC	CASSLATGGGETQYF
once	TRBV4-1	TRBD2	TRBJ2-5	TGCGCCAGCAGTCCTCCGGGGACTAGAAAAGAGACCCAGTACTTC	CASSPPGTRKETQYF
-	TRBV5-1	TRBD1	TRBJ1-2	TGCGCCAGCAGCTTAGACAGGGGCTCTGGCTACACCTTC	CASSLDRGSGYTF
-	TRBV28	-	TRBJ1-1	TGTCGGGTCGGCGGGCCGAACACTGAAGCTTTCTTT	CRVGGPNTEAFF
-	TRBV28	-	TRBJ2-3	TGTGCCAGCAGGTGGGCAGGTCAAACAGATACGCAGTATTTT	CASRWAGQTDTQYF
-	TRBV30	-	TRBJ2-1	TGTGCCTGGAGCGACAGTGGGAAGGGTGAGCAGTTCTTC	CAWSDSGKGEQFF
-	TRBV28	-	TRBJ1-4	TGTGCCAGCATCCCGAGGAACAGGGCCCGGGCAACTAATGAAAAACTGTTTTTT	CASIPRNRARATNEKLFF
-	TRBV28	-	TRBJ2-7	TGTGCCAGCAGTTTAGTCAAGGGCTACGAGCAGTACTTC	CASSLVKGYEQYF